The clone carrying this T cell receptor beta chain has more than one count but fewer than ten. Its antigen remains unknown. The PCR contained 60 Vbeta and 13 Jbeta primers. Profiling relied on immunoSEQ multiplex PCR, and the TCRdb table lists in-frame clones only, not all of them. Altogether more than 50,000 clones are present, roughly 71% being singletons, with the ten largest covering about 23%. Germline V gene lookup returns CDR1 SGHKS and CDR2 YYEKEE (reference sequence). This CDR3 has 16 residues. Trimming removed 0 bases from V and 5 bases from J; junction bases left unmatched: 7. These data come from a study of cytomegalovirus exposure and HLA in healthy donors. Background on the study: Most donors, about 82% of a few hundred genotyped, fell in the Caucasian-associated ancestry cluster.

General observations from the study: In presence/absence analyses, roughly uniform sequencing depth across donors was assumed. TCR beta sequences reportedly predicted most subjects' HLA-A and HLA-B alleles accurately.

The sequencing sample was made of PBMCs. J is TRBJ1-2 and V is TRBV5-5, with 10 bases aligning to TRBD1. This sequence originates from a man aged 45 to 65 in good health and CMV-seropositive. The CDR3 sequence: CASSLGTTGGGYGYTF. The CDR3 nucleotides read TGTGCCAGCAGCTTGGGGACGACAGGGGGCGGTTATGGCTACACCTTC.